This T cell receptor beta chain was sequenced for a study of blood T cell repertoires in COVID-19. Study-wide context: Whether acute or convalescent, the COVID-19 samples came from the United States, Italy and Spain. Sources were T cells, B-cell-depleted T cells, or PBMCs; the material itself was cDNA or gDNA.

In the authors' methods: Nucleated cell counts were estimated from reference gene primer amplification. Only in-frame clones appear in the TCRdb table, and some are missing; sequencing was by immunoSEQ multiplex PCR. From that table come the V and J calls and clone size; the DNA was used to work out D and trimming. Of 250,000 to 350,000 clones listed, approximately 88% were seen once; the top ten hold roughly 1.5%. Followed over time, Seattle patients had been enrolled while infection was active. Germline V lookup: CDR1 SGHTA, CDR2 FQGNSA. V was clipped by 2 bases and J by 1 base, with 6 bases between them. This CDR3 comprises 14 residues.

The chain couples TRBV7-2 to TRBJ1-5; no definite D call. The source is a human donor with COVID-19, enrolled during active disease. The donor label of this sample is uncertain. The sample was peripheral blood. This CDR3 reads CASSLLLSNQPQHF. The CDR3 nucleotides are TGTGCCAGCAGCTTACTCTTAAGCAATCAGCCCCAGCATTTT.